This note documents a single T cell receptor (beta chain) sequence. This sample is drawn from a study of identical twins. This CDR3 is built from 19 residues. From germline, CDR1 is MNHEY and CDR2 SVGEGT. V lost 3 bases and J lost 4, with 25 bases in between. Template switching introduced a universal primer site, and the cDNA bore unique molecular identifiers. One entry per CDR3 protein results from TCRdb running MiXCR on the 5' RACE reads. The sample carries 460,000 or so distinct CDR3 sequences, approximately 14% recorded once. A further study also used this sample, focusing on yellow fever vaccine responses in identical twins.

This receptor was taken from a woman aged 18-30 years in good health. The sample was CD4+ T cells sorted from blood. The genes are TRBV6-2 or TRBV6-3 and TRBJ2-1, with D possibly called TRBD1 or TRBD2 (6 bases each). CDR3 nucleotide sequence: TGTGCCAGCAGTTATGAGAGGGGGAGAGCTAGCGATCTATACAATGAGCAGTTCTTC. Amino acids: CASSYERGRASDLYNEQFF.